The rows below give T cell receptor beta chains drawn from one sample of a study of T cell repertoires in cytomegalovirus infection. MiXCR, applied by TCRdb to the reads, yields one record per CDR3 protein. This table holds 200,000 to 250,000 distinct CDR3 sequences, roughly 20% found once. Sequenced material: CD8+ T cells from PBMCs. The receptor set was obtained from a human donor in good health (CMV status not recorded). Some clones in this sample may be carry-over from other donors' samples. Each CDR3 is given with its conserved first and last residue. The D gene is left open where the match is weak. Only part of the rows carry a size: once, few, many, or a class if the clone is expanded.

-	-	TRBV4-1	TRBJ1-5	CASSQAGGPSQPQHF	TGCGCCAGCAGCCAAGCCGGGGGCCCATCTCAGCCCCAGCATTTT
-	many	TRBV7-2	TRBJ1-1	CASSLVSGAEAFF	TGTGCCAGCAGCTTAGTTTCGGGAGCTGAAGCTTTCTTT
TRBD1	-	TRBV2	TRBJ2-5	CASINWGQQQETQYF	TGTGCCAGCATCAATTGGGGACAGCAACAAGAGACCCAGTACTTC
-	-	TRBV12-3/TRBV12-4	TRBJ1-5	CASSLSLGNQPQHF	TGTGCCAGCAGTTTAAGCCTGGGCAATCAGCCCCAGCATTTT
-	few	TRBV4-1	TRBJ1-2	CASSHSPPDGETNYGYTF	TGCGCCAGCAGCCATTCTCCCCCGGACGGAGAGACTAACTATGGCTACACCTTC
-	few	TRBV12-3/TRBV12-4	TRBJ2-2	CASSYLGTGELFF	TGTGCCAGCAGTTATTTGGGGACCGGGGAGCTGTTTTTT
TRBD1	-	TRBV29-1	TRBJ2-7	CSVDGTGVGYEQYF	TGCAGCGTTGATGGGACAGGGGTGGGCTACGAGCAGTACTTC
TRBD2	many	TRBV7-3	TRBJ2-1	CASSLRQGGFWDNEQFF	TGTGCCAGCAGCTTAAGGCAGGGAGGGTTTTGGGACAATGAGCAGTTCTTC
TRBD2	-	TRBV2	TRBJ2-5	CASSGGLAPETQYF	TGTGCCAGCAGTGGGGGACTAGCTCCGGAGACCCAGTACTTC
-	-	TRBV20-1	TRBJ1-6	CSARIRGGSNSTYNSPLHF	TGCAGTGCTAGGATCCGGGGGGGATCGAACAGCACCTATAATTCACCCCTCCACTTT
-	few	TRBV2	TRBJ2-1	CASSLKGQGGSYNEQFF	TGTGCCAGCAGTCTTAAAGGCCAGGGGGGCTCCTACAATGAGCAGTTCTTC
TRBD1	many	TRBV7-8	TRBJ1-1	CASSPDRGNTEAFF	TGTGCCAGCAGCCCTGACAGGGGGAACACTGAAGCTTTCTTT
TRBD1	-	TRBV29-1	TRBJ2-1	CSVEPGQGYNEQFF	TGCAGCGTTGAGCCGGGACAGGGGTACAATGAGCAGTTCTTC
-	many	TRBV7-9	TRBJ2-1	CASSLEQEQFF	TGTGCCAGCAGCTTAGAACAGGAGCAGTTCTTC
-	many	TRBV4-1	TRBJ2-3	CASSQDPPENAADTQYF	TGCGCCAGCAGCCAAGATCCCCCGGAGAATGCCGCAGATACGCAGTATTTT
-	many	TRBV6-1	TRBJ1-4	CASSGWEGEKLFF	TGTGCCAGCAGTGGATGGGAAGGGGAAAAACTGTTTTTT
-	few	TRBV7-9	TRBJ1-1	CASSPMAGADTEAFF	TGTGCCAGCAGCCCAATGGCAGGGGCGGACACTGAAGCTTTCTTT
TRBD2	-	TRBV7-9	TRBJ2-1	CASSLPAGGLVDNEQFF	TGTGCCAGCAGCTTACCGGCGGGGGGGCTCGTGGACAATGAGCAGTTCTTC
-	-	TRBV28	TRBJ1-5	CASSPRRWEYGNQPQHF	TGTGCCAGCAGTCCCCGGCGATGGGAATATGGCAATCAGCCCCAGCATTTT
-	many	TRBV6-5	TRBJ2-2	CASSPTGTTNTGELFF	TGTGCCAGCAGCCCTACCGGGACCACGAACACCGGGGAGCTGTTTTTT
-	-	TRBV20-1	TRBJ1-3	CSARGNTIYF	TGCAGTGCTAGAGGAAACACCATATATTTT
-	many	TRBV7-2	TRBJ1-3	CASSFSGSGNTIYF	TGTGCCAGCAGTTTTTCGGGCTCTGGAAACACCATATATTTT
-	many	TRBV28	TRBJ2-5	CASSSGETQYF	TGTGCCAGCAGCTCCGGGGAGACCCAGTACTTC
TRBD2	many	TRBV2	TRBJ2-7	CASSEVAGGSYEQYF	TGTGCCAGCAGTGAGGTAGCGGGGGGTTCCTACGAGCAGTACTTC
-	-	TRBV20-1	TRBJ1-1	CSAPSYIMNTEAFF	TGCAGTGCCCCGTCCTATATCATGAACACTGAAGCTTTCTTT
-	few	TRBV12-3/TRBV12-4	TRBJ2-1	CASNPDREPQFF	TGTGCCAGCAACCCAGACCGGGAACCTCAGTTCTTC
TRBD2	many	TRBV7-2	TRBJ2-5	CASSHIAGAPQETQYF	TGTGCCAGCAGCCACATAGCGGGGGCGCCCCAAGAGACCCAGTACTTC
TRBD1	few	TRBV28	TRBJ1-1	CASSLYRGYTEAFF	TGTGCCAGCAGTTTATACAGGGGTTACACTGAAGCTTTCTTT
-	-	TRBV7-4	TRBJ2-1	CASSLDPGYNEQFF	TGTGCCAGCAGCTTAGACCCGGGGTACAATGAGCAGTTCTTC
TRBD1	-	TRBV14	TRBJ1-1	CASSQGDSENTEAFF	TGTGCCAGCAGCCAGGGGGACAGTGAGAACACTGAAGCTTTCTTT
TRBD1	-	TRBV10-3	TRBJ2-2	CATDRGPGTGELFF	TGTGCCACCGACAGGGGACCGGGCACCGGGGAGCTGTTTTTT
TRBD2	-	TRBV11-2	TRBJ2-1	CASSLDKLAGNEQFF	TGTGCCAGCAGCTTAGATAAGCTAGCGGGCAATGAGCAGTTCTTC
-	few	TRBV19	TRBJ2-1	CASRFTEHSYNEQFF	TGTGCCAGTAGGTTCACGGAACACTCCTACAATGAGCAGTTCTTC
-	-	TRBV20-1	TRBJ2-3	CSARFPRLDDTQYF	TGCAGTGCTAGGTTCCCACGACTAGATGATACGCAGTATTTT
TRBD2	-	TRBV11-2	TRBJ2-7	CASTEAGPYEQYF	TGTGCCAGCACTGAAGCGGGGCCCTACGAGCAGTACTTC
-	few	TRBV9	TRBJ2-7	CASSVDGAAYEQYF	TGTGCCAGCAGCGTAGACGGGGCAGCCTACGAGCAGTACTTC
TRBD1	few	TRBV28	TRBJ1-4	CASIQQGFNEKVFF	TGTGCCAGCATCCAACAGGGGTTTAATGAAAAAGTGTTTTTT
-	-	TRBV24-1	TRBJ2-1	CATSDPDSHEQFF	TGTGCCACCAGTGACCCGGACAGCCATGAGCAGTTCTTC
TRBD2	-	TRBV23-1	TRBJ2-1	CATTKGTSGTPGSYNEQFF	TGCGCCACTACGAAAGGGACTAGCGGGACCCCGGGATCCTACAATGAGCAGTTCTTC
-	few	TRBV4-1	TRBJ2-1	CASSRASAGDNEQFF	TGCGCCAGCAGCCGAGCTTCGGCAGGGGACAATGAGCAGTTCTTC
-	-	TRBV14	TRBJ1-1	CASSRLTMDGYTEAFF	TGTGCCAGCAGCCGATTGACGATGGACGGTTACACTGAAGCTTTCTTT
-	-	TRBV5-6	TRBJ2-7	CASSTDSYEQYF	TGTGCCAGCAGCACTGACAGCTACGAGCAGTACTTC
-	few	TRBV7-3	TRBJ2-3	CASSTDSTDTQYF	TGTGCCAGCAGCACGGACAGCACAGATACGCAGTATTTT
-	many	TRBV7-2	TRBJ1-2	CASSPGGSGYGYTF	TGTGCCAGCAGCCCCGGTGGCAGTGGGTATGGCTACACCTTC
-	-	TRBV27	TRBJ2-5	CASSLGQGGTQYF	TGTGCCAGCAGTTTGGGGCAGGGGGGGACCCAGTACTTC
-	few	TRBV29-1	TRBJ1-1	CSADFPGHTEAFF	TGCAGCGCCGACTTCCCGGGGCATACTGAAGCTTTCTTT
TRBD1	few	TRBV15	TRBJ1-2	CATSREWEGQGSLHGYTF	TGTGCCACCAGCAGAGAATGGGAGGGACAGGGGTCTCTGCATGGCTACACCTTC
TRBD2	few	TRBV28	TRBJ2-3	CASSHTSGPTDTQYF	TGTGCCAGCAGCCACACTAGCGGGCCAACAGATACGCAGTATTTT
-	few	TRBV28	TRBJ1-1	CASSFWDMNTEAFF	TGTGCCAGCAGTTTCTGGGATATGAACACTGAAGCTTTCTTT
-	few	TRBV2	TRBJ2-7	CASKIGYEQYF	TGTGCCAGCAAGATTGGGTACGAGCAGTACTTC
TRBD2	few	TRBV2	TRBJ2-7	CASMKGLASYEQYF	TGTGCCAGCATGAAGGGACTAGCTTCCTACGAGCAGTACTTC
-	-	TRBV2	TRBJ1-1	CASSPFGSTEAFF	TGTGCCAGCAGTCCCTTTGGGAGCACTGAAGCTTTCTTT
TRBD2	-	TRBV28	TRBJ2-3	CASSRTASGAGDTQYF	TGTGCCAGCAGCAGGACCGCCAGCGGGGCAGGGGATACGCAGTATTTT